The rows below give T cell receptor beta chains drawn from one sample of a study of blood T cell repertoires in COVID-19. Profiled with immunoSEQ multiplex PCR; TCRdb holds only in-frame clones, not every one. The sample shows around 210,000 clones, over 70% of them seen only once. Material: peripheral blood. The receptor source for this set is a woman in her sixties or seventies with acute or convalescent COVID-19. Each CDR3 is given with its conserved first and last residue. Fields, in order: CDR3 protein, CDR3 DNA, clone size, D gene, J gene, V gene. D genes are given only for firm matches. Where a row states a size, it is once, few, many or the class of an expanded clone; other rows omit it.

CDR3: CASSQAAGGETQYF
DNA: TGTGCCAGCAGCCAAGCCGCGGGTGGAGAGACCCAGTACTTC
size: NA
D: NA
J: TRBJ2-5
V: TRBV3-1/TRBV3-2

CDR3: CASSEQGPPLHF
DNA: TGTGCCAGCAGTGAACAGGGCCCACCCCTCCACTTT
size: few
D: NA
J: TRBJ1-6
V: TRBV27

CDR3: CASSGLDLSAGELFF
DNA: TGTGCCAGCAGCGGACTAGATTTGTCCGCCGGGGAGCTGTTTTTT
size: NA
D: TRBD2
J: TRBJ2-2
V: TRBV2

CDR3: CACTDRSREKLFF
DNA: TGTGCCTGCACGGACAGATCCCGCGAAAAACTGTTTTTT
size: few
D: NA
J: TRBJ1-4
V: TRBV30

CDR3: CASSLYGGDGYTF
DNA: TGTGCCAGCAGTCTCTACGGGGGGGATGGCTACACCTTC
size: NA
D: NA
J: TRBJ1-2
V: TRBV2

CDR3: CASSFSPLAGEKETQYF
DNA: TGTGCCAGCAGCTTTTCCCCTCTAGCGGGAGAAAAAGAGACCCAGTACTTC
size: NA
D: TRBD2
J: TRBJ2-5
V: TRBV3-1/TRBV3-2

CDR3: CASSQEAAEDTQYF
DNA: TGCGCCAGCAGCCAAGAAGCGGCAGAAGATACGCAGTATTTT
size: NA
D: NA
J: TRBJ2-3
V: TRBV4-1

CDR3: CASSWRPGNTEAFF
DNA: TGTGCCAGCAGTTGGCGTCCGGGGAACACTGAAGCTTTCTTT
size: once
D: NA
J: TRBJ1-1
V: TRBV6-5

CDR3: CASSSAQTYEQYF
DNA: TGTGCCAGCAGCTCCGCACAGACCTACGAGCAGTACTTC
size: NA
D: NA
J: TRBJ2-7
V: TRBV5-4

CDR3: CATSALNPGQGIEQFF
DNA: TGTGCCACCAGTGCTCTTAACCCGGGACAGGGTATTGAGCAGTTCTTC
size: once
D: TRBD1
J: TRBJ2-1
V: TRBV24-1

CDR3: CASSFAAGTGSSPLHF
DNA: TGTGCCAGCAGCTTCGCTGCCGGGACAGGGAGTTCACCCCTCCACTTT
size: NA
D: TRBD1
J: TRBJ1-6
V: TRBV13

CDR3: CASSVASVEGYEQFF
DNA: TGTGCCAGCAGTGTGGCCAGCGTCGAAGGCTATGAGCAGTTCTTC
size: NA
D: NA
J: TRBJ2-1
V: TRBV2

CDR3: CASSPQGLEETQYF
DNA: TGTGCCAGCTCACCACAGGGGCTTGAAGAGACCCAGTACTTC
size: few
D: NA
J: TRBJ2-5
V: TRBV18

CDR3: CASSSGGQGGRAFF
DNA: TGTGCCAGCAGTTCCGGAGGACAGGGGGGTCGAGCTTTCTTT
size: NA
D: TRBD1
J: TRBJ1-1
V: TRBV28

CDR3: CASSPQLAGGTEAFF
DNA: TGTGCCAGCAGCCCCCAGTTGGCGGGAGGAACTGAAGCTTTCTTT
size: few
D: NA
J: TRBJ1-1
V: TRBV9

CDR3: CASSHSGTSGASYNEQFF
DNA: TGCGCCAGCAGCCACTCCGGGACTAGCGGGGCGTCCTACAATGAGCAGTTCTTC
size: NA
D: TRBD2
J: TRBJ2-1
V: TRBV4-1

CDR3: CASSQNLLRGTEAFF
DNA: TGTGCCAGTAGTCAGAATTTACTTAGGGGCACTGAAGCTTTCTTT
size: NA
D: NA
J: TRBJ1-1
V: TRBV19

CDR3: CASSREGGNTEAFF
DNA: TGTGCCAGCTCCCGGGAGGGGGGGAACACTGAAGCTTTCTTT
size: few
D: NA
J: TRBJ1-1
V: TRBV18

CDR3: CASKTSGSYNEQFF
DNA: TGTGCCAGCAAGACTAGCGGTTCCTACAATGAGCAGTTCTTC
size: NA
D: TRBD2
J: TRBJ2-1
V: TRBV27

CDR3: CASSGDFLYEQYF
DNA: TGTGCCAGCAGCGGGGACTTCCTTTACGAGCAGTACTTC
size: NA
D: NA
J: TRBJ2-7
V: TRBV28

CDR3: CASSEVYRTSGNTIYF
DNA: TGTGCCAGCAGTGAAGTCTACAGAACCTCTGGAAACACCATATATTTT
size: NA
D: NA
J: TRBJ1-3
V: TRBV6-1

CDR3: CASSQSGLPYNEQFF
DNA: TGCGCCAGCAGCCAAAGCGGGCTTCCCTACAATGAGCAGTTCTTC
size: NA
D: NA
J: TRBJ2-1
V: TRBV4-1

CDR3: CASSLEGQTTKQYF
DNA: TGTGCCAGCAGCTTGGAGGGACAGACCACCAAGCAGTACTTC
size: NA
D: TRBD1
J: TRBJ2-7
V: TRBV5-5

CDR3: CAISVGSSYNSPLHF
DNA: TGTGCCATCAGTGTGGGGAGCTCCTATAATTCACCCCTCCACTTT
size: NA
D: NA
J: TRBJ1-6
V: TRBV10-3

CDR3: CASSPPIITAGNTIYF
DNA: TGTGCCAGCTCACCACCGATTATCACAGCTGGAAACACCATATATTTT
size: NA
D: NA
J: TRBJ1-3
V: TRBV18

CDR3: CASTRGRGGSGEQFF
DNA: TGTGCCAGCACCCGAGGACGAGGCGGGAGTGGCGAGCAGTTCTTC
size: NA
D: TRBD2
J: TRBJ2-1
V: TRBV3-1/TRBV3-2

CDR3: CASSLYPSGQGGYGYTF
DNA: TGTGCCAGCAGTTTATATCCCTCGGGACAGGGGGGCTATGGCTACACCTTC
size: NA
D: TRBD1
J: TRBJ1-2
V: TRBV27

CDR3: CASSSSGRTTGELFF
DNA: TGTGCCAGCAGCTCCAGCGGGAGGACCACCGGGGAGCTGTTTTTT
size: NA
D: TRBD2
J: TRBJ2-2
V: TRBV5-4

CDR3: CAISESRTSDYNEQFF
DNA: TGTGCCATCAGTGAGTCACGGACTAGCGACTACAATGAGCAGTTCTTC
size: few
D: TRBD2
J: TRBJ2-1
V: TRBV10-3

CDR3: CSAKRTGIPEAFF
DNA: TGCAGCGCCAAAAGAACAGGGATTCCTGAAGCTTTCTTT
size: NA
D: NA
J: TRBJ1-1
V: TRBV29-1

CDR3: CASSTRDNTEAFF
DNA: TGCGCCAGCAGTACCCGCGATAACACTGAAGCTTTCTTT
size: NA
D: NA
J: TRBJ1-1
V: TRBV5-1

CDR3: CASSYAQGNTEAFF
DNA: TGTGCCAGCAGCTACGCACAGGGGAACACTGAAGCTTTCTTT
size: NA
D: NA
J: TRBJ1-1
V: TRBV4-2

CDR3: CATSDPLPGQGESGANVLTF
DNA: TGTGCCACCAGTGACCCCCTCCCGGGACAGGGGGAATCTGGGGCCAACGTCCTGACTTTC
size: NA
D: TRBD1
J: TRBJ2-6
V: TRBV24-1

CDR3: CASSRNTRALGWDEQFF
DNA: TGTGCCAGCAGTCGTAACACCAGGGCCCTCGGTTGGGATGAGCAGTTCTTC
size: NA
D: NA
J: TRBJ2-1
V: TRBV9

CDR3: CASSPGQINSPLHF
DNA: TGTGCCAGCAGCCCCGGACAGATTAATTCACCCCTCCACTTT
size: NA
D: NA
J: TRBJ1-6
V: TRBV5-6

CDR3: CASSPGQKSGGNQPQHF
DNA: TGTGCCAGCAGTCCGGGACAGAAGTCGGGGGGCAATCAGCCCCAGCATTTT
size: NA
D: TRBD1
J: TRBJ1-5
V: TRBV6-6

CDR3: CASNGGKNTGELFF
DNA: TGTGCCAGCAATGGCGGAAAGAACACCGGGGAGCTGTTTTTT
size: NA
D: NA
J: TRBJ2-2
V: TRBV2

CDR3: CASRPGQINQPQHF
DNA: TGTGCCAGCAGACCGGGACAGATTAATCAGCCCCAGCATTTT
size: NA
D: TRBD1
J: TRBJ1-5
V: TRBV27

CDR3: CASSLDRTNRGNQPQHF
DNA: TGTGCCAGCAGCTTAGACAGAACAAACAGGGGCAATCAGCCCCAGCATTTT
size: NA
D: NA
J: TRBJ1-5
V: TRBV7-8

CDR3: CASSARPRGTDTQYF
DNA: TGTGCCAGCAGTGCCCGCCCGCGGGGCACAGATACGCAGTATTTT
size: many
D: NA
J: TRBJ2-3
V: TRBV2

CDR3: CASTNNRTSGRKETQYF
DNA: TGTGCCAGCACCAATAATCGGACTAGCGGGAGGAAGGAGACCCAGTACTTC
size: NA
D: TRBD2
J: TRBJ2-5
V: TRBV5-8

CDR3: CASSGDRDVFF
DNA: TGTGCCAGCAGTGGGGACAGGGATGTGTTTTTT
size: NA
D: TRBD1
J: TRBJ1-4
V: TRBV28

CDR3: CASRKRTGVGTDTQYF
DNA: TGCGCCAGCAGAAAAAGGACAGGGGTAGGCACAGATACGCAGTATTTT
size: NA
D: TRBD1
J: TRBJ2-3
V: TRBV5-1

CDR3: CASSEQAFGYF
DNA: TGTGCCAGCAGCGAACAGGCCTTCGGGTATTTT
size: NA
D: NA
J: TRBJ2-3
V: TRBV5-4

CDR3: CAWSARAEAFF
DNA: TGTGCCTGGAGTGCAAGAGCTGAAGCTTTCTTT
size: few
D: NA
J: TRBJ1-1
V: TRBV30

CDR3: CASSPNRGSPLHF
DNA: TGTGCCAGCAGTCCCAACAGGGGCTCACCCCTCCACTTT
size: once
D: TRBD1
J: TRBJ1-6
V: TRBV12-3/TRBV12-4

CDR3: CASSRNRGLQETQYF
DNA: TGTGCCAGCAGCAGAAACAGGGGCCTCCAAGAGACCCAGTACTTC
size: NA
D: TRBD1
J: TRBJ2-5
V: TRBV7-2

CDR3: CASSHSGRGPQSYGYTF
DNA: TGTGCCAGCAGCCATTCGGGCAGGGGTCCACAATCATATGGCTACACCTTC
size: many
D: NA
J: TRBJ1-2
V: TRBV14

CDR3: CAIGAGVSYNEQFF
DNA: TGTGCCATAGGAGCGGGAGTATCCTACAATGAGCAGTTCTTC
size: NA
D: TRBD2
J: TRBJ2-1
V: TRBV10-3

CDR3: CASSLSGPTYEQYF
DNA: TGTGCCAGCAGTCTTAGCGGGCCTACCTACGAGCAGTACTTC
size: NA
D: TRBD2
J: TRBJ2-7
V: TRBV28

CDR3: CASSRGGLAGLINEQFF
DNA: TGTGCCAGCAGTAGGGGGGGCCTAGCGGGATTGATCAATGAGCAGTTCTTC
size: NA
D: TRBD2
J: TRBJ2-1
V: TRBV9